These 10 T cell receptor beta chains share one sample of origin, sequenced in a study of cytomegalovirus exposure and HLA in healthy donors. The PCR used 60 Vbeta and 13 Jbeta primers. TCRdb keeps only in-frame clones here, not all; method: immunoSEQ multiplex PCR. The sample has 100,000 to 150,000 clones, about 79% seen once. Sequenced input: PBMCs. Receptors originate from a man aged 45-65 years in good health and CMV-seronegative.

This clone was seen a single time. The chain couples TRBV4-1 to TRBJ2-3; the match to TRBD2 covers 16 bases. The length of the CDR3 is 21 residues. Germline assignment: CDR1 MGHRA and CDR2 YSYEKL. Losses at the gene ends were 1 base for V and 4 bases for J; bases not matched to a gene: 14. CDR3 sequence: CASSQGSAGLAGGNAPDTQYF. CDR3 coding DNA: TGCGCCAGCAGCCAAGGTTCGGCGGGACTAGCGGGGGGGAATGCCCCAGATACGCAGTATTTT.

The rearrangement uses TRBV6-4 and TRBJ1-1; TRBD1 might be the D (6 bases). The CDR3 length is 18 residues. CDR1 is MRHNA and CDR2 is SNTAGT in the germline V gene. V was cut by 3 bases and J by 2 bases, with 22 bases left in between. The CDR3 reads CASSEPPTLSGTNTEAFF. Here the CDR3 DNA reads TGTGCCAGCAGTGAACCGCCCACTCTTTCCGGGACAAACACTGAAGCTTTCTTT.

This clone was seen only once. This sequence joins TRBV18 and TRBJ2-1; 8 bases fit TRBD2. Unmatched junction bases numbered 7, after V lost 0 bases and J lost 9 bases. The germline V gene has CDR1 KGHSH and CDR2 LQKENI. This CDR3 region has 15 residues. For the CDR3, the DNA is TGTGCCAGCTCACCACCCGCGGGGGGTGACAGTGAGCAGTTCTTC. Translating it yields CASSPPAGGDSEQFF. Combining the CDR3 with reference TRBV18 and TRBJ2-1 gives the whole variable domain NAGVMQNPRHLVRRRGQEARLRCSPMKGHSHVYWYRQLPEEGLKFMVYLQKENIIDESGMPKERFSAEFPKEGPSILRIQQVVRGDSAAYFCASSPPAGGDSEQFFGPGTRLTVL.

In this sample, this clone turned up once. The CDR3 DNA follows: TGCAGCGCCGGGACAGCCAGCTTTGGGTACCAAGAGACCCAGTACTTC. It is translated as CSAGTASFGYQETQYF. The chain is built from TRBV29-1 and TRBJ2-5, with 7 bases identical to TRBD1. The germline CDR1 and CDR2 sequences are SQVTM and ANQGSEA. Germline trimming cut 7 bases from V and 0 bases from J; bases unmatched to any gene: 14. The CDR3 sequence is 16 residues long.

V is TRBV2 and J is TRBJ1-5; 8 bases map to TRBD1. The J segment lost 6 bases and the V segment lost 6 bases, leaving 7 bases of the junction unmatched. This CDR3 has 14 residues. Per germline, CDR1 SNHLY and CDR2 FYNNEI. The CDR3 region is CASRGPTGVQPQHF. The CDR3, as DNA: TGTGCCAGCAGAGGCCCGACAGGGGTTCAGCCCCAGCATTTT.

The chain couples TRBV2 to TRBJ2-7; 7 bases are a match to TRBD1. The germline gives CDR1 SNHLY, CDR2 FYNNEI. This CDR3 has 14 residues. The V and J ends lost 7 bases and 4 bases, in that order; junction bases with no gene match: 10. The CDR3 DNA reads TGTGCCAGCAATGCCGTCGGACAGGCATACGAGCAGTACTTC. Residues: CASNAVGQAYEQYF.

V is TRBV5-1 and J is TRBJ2-5; 12 nucleotides match TRBD2. Germline CDR1 reads SGHRS; CDR2 reads YFSETQ. CDR3 length equals 18 residues. The J segment lost 0 bases and the V segment lost 0 bases, leaving 6 bases of the junction unmatched. CDR3 amino acids: CASSLGTSGTPYQETQYF. CDR3 DNA sequence: TGCGCCAGCAGCTTGGGGACTAGCGGGACCCCGTACCAAGAGACCCAGTACTTC.

This chain links TRBV6-1 with TRBJ1-1, with TRBD1 matching 10 bases. This CDR3 region has 17 residues. The junction had 8 bases not matched to a gene; V was cut back by 4 bases and J by 0 bases. Per the germline V gene, CDR1 is MNHNS and CDR2 is SASEGT. The CDR3 bases are TGTGCCAGCAGTGGTAGACAGGGGGCGGCGGTGAACACTGAAGCTTTCTTT. It specifies CASSGRQGAAVNTEAFF.

The V call is TRBV5-4, the J call TRBJ2-1, with 7 nucleotides matching TRBD1. This CDR3 is 16 amino acids long. Germline V lookup: CDR1 SGHNT, CDR2 YYREEE (reference sequence). J was trimmed by 2 bases and V by 3 bases; bases with no gene match: 8. CDR3: CASSSRSTGAYNEQFF. DNA for the CDR3: TGTGCCAGCAGCTCTCGAAGCACAGGGGCCTACAATGAGCAGTTCTTC.

The rearrangement links TRBV11-3 to TRBJ1-5; TRBD1 matches 11 bases. The CDR3 totals 16 residues. The germline V gene has CDR1 SGHNT and CDR2 YENEEA. Trimming took 5 bases from V and 0 from J; bases not matched to a gene: 3. The CDR3 nucleotides read TGTGCCAGCAGCCCTGGGACAGGGGGTAGCAATCAGCCCCAGCATTTT. It is translated as CASSPGTGGSNQPQHF.